This T cell receptor beta chain was sequenced in a study of blood T cell repertoires in COVID-19. For the study at large: COVID-19 samples from acute and convalescent phases originated in the United States, Italy and Spain. Sources were T cells, B-cell-depleted T cells, or PBMCs; the material itself was cDNA or gDNA.

Per the authors' pipeline: Nucleated cell number was recorded as an estimate derived from reference gene primer amplification. Some clones are missing from TCRdb's copy, which holds only in-frame ones; the method was immunoSEQ multiplex PCR. For V, J and clone size, that table is used; D and trimming come from the DNA. Among more than 75,000 clones, roughly nine tenths were seen once, and the ten largest hold about 2%. The sequenced sample consisted of peripheral blood. The source of this sequence is a man aged 50-60 years with acute or convalescent COVID-19.

As DNA, the CDR3 is TGTGCCAGCAGCTTTGGAGGCCTCCAAGAGACCCAGTACTTC. It encodes CASSFGGLQETQYF. This chain joins TRBV7-9 and TRBJ2-5; tentatively, D is TRBD2 (5 bases). Trimming stripped 3 bases from V and 1 base from J, with 9 bases between. The CDR3 sequence is 14 residues long. Germline V gene data show CDR1 as SEHNR and CDR2 as FQNEAQ (reference sequence).